Below are 15 T cell receptor beta chains sequenced from a single sample in a study of monozygotic twins with inflammatory bowel disease. Each CDR3 protein gets one entry in TCRdb, which reprocessed the 5' RACE reads and gives no DNA. The table for this sample gives approximately 400,000 distinct CDR3 sequences. Sequencing input: blood. The receptors originated from a human donor with ulcerative colitis or Crohn's disease, or a healthy co-twin of an affected twin (not recorded which).

This chain uses TRBV10-3 with TRBJ2-5; TCRdb's assignment of TRBD2 cannot be checked, as there is no DNA. Germline assignment: CDR1 ENHRY and CDR2 SYGVKD. This CDR3 is 12 amino acids long. The chain's CDR3 is CAISESREEPVF.

The chain has TRBV2 and TRBJ1-5. CDR1 SNHLY and CDR2 FYNNEI come from the germline V gene. The CDR3 contains 14 residues. CDR3 loop: CASSDFISNQPQHF.

The chain links TRBV7-2 to TRBJ1-5; TCRdb gives TRBD1 as the D gene, but with no DNA this cannot be confirmed. Germline CDR1 and CDR2: SGHTA and FQGNSA. The CDR3 contains 15 residues. CDR3 amino acids: CASSLAGTANQPQHF.

The chain carries TRBV7-9 and TRBJ2-3; TCRdb's D call, TRBD1, is unchecked because there is no DNA. The CDR3 has 16 amino acids. Germline-derived CDR1 and CDR2 are SEHNR and FQNEAQ (reference sequence). The CDR3 loop reads CASSRRASESTDTQYF.

The rearrangement joins TRBV6-1 to TRBJ1-2. Germline lookup yields CDR1 MNHNS and CDR2 SASEGT. The CDR3 covers 13 residues. The CDR3 sequence: CASSEWGGYGYTF.

This rearrangement joins TRBV7-8 to TRBJ1-6. Germline V gene sequence: CDR1 SGHVS, CDR2 FQNEAQ. CDR3 size: 13 residues. This CDR3 reads CASSLEVGSPLHF.

The chain is built from TRBV5-1 and TRBJ1-2. The CDR3 totals 14 residues. Germline loops: CDR1 SGHRS, CDR2 YFSETQ. The CDR3 region is CASSLSPGVYGYTF. The full variable domain, its missing parts supplied by reference TRBV5-1 and TRBJ1-2, is KAGVTQTPRYLIKTRGQQVTLSCSPISGHRSVSWYQQTPGQGLQFLFEYFSETQRNKGNFPGRFSGRQFSNSRSEMNVSTLELGDSALYLCASSLSPGVYGYTFGSGTRLTVV.

The chain carries TRBV7-8 and TRBJ2-3; TCRdb selects TRBD1, and the lack of DNA leaves this call unchecked. CDR3 length equals 14 residues. CDR1 and CDR2 (germline): SGHVS, FQNEAQ. The CDR3 here is CASSLRTGTDTQYF.

V usage is TRBV7-6 and J usage is TRBJ2-7; the TRBD2 assignment by TCRdb is unverifiable without DNA. Germline loops: CDR1 SGHVS, CDR2 FNYEAQ. The length of the CDR3 is 15 residues. CDR3: CASSLAGTSVYEQYF.

The chain combines TRBV5-1 with TRBJ2-3; checking the TCRdb D call of TRBD1 is not possible without DNA. This CDR3 spans 15 amino acids. Germline lookup yields CDR1 SGHRS and CDR2 YFSETQ. The CDR3 loop is CASSTSPPPTDTQYF.

The gene calls are TRBV3-1 and TRBJ2-3; TCRdb gives TRBD2 as the D gene, but with no DNA this cannot be confirmed. The germline gives CDR1 LGHDT, CDR2 YNNKEL (reference sequence). The CDR3 loop spans 19 amino acids. Here the CDR3 reads CASSQDTAGAPQPTDTQYF.

The rearrangement links TRBV7-2 to TRBJ2-6; TCRdb's assignment of TRBD1 cannot be checked, as there is no DNA. This CDR3 has 17 amino acids. Looked up from germline, CDR1 is SGHTA and CDR2 is FQGNSA. CDR3 sequence reads: CASSLVIVQGGANVLTF. Together with reference TRBV7-2 and TRBJ2-6, the CDR3 gives the full variable domain: GAGVSQSPSNKVTEKGKDVELRCDPISGHTALYWYRQSLGQGLEFLIYFQGNSAPDKSGLPSDRFSAERTGGSVSTLTIQRTQQEDSAVYLCASSLVIVQGGANVLTFGAGSRLTVL.

The rearrangement uses TRBV5-4 and TRBJ2-7; TCRdb selects TRBD2, and the lack of DNA leaves this call unchecked. The CDR3 spans 14 residues. Germline V lookup: CDR1 SGHNT, CDR2 YYREEE (reference sequence). CDR3 in amino acids: CASSFSGVAYEQYF.

The rearrangement joins TRBV7-3 to TRBJ2-4. The CDR3 sequence is 15 residues long. The germline V gene encodes CDR1 SGHTA and CDR2 FQGTGA. This chain's CDR3 is CASSSQGYYGDIQYF.

This chain connects TRBV5-1 to TRBJ1-1; without DNA, the TCRdb call of TRBD1 cannot be checked. CDR1 SGHRS and CDR2 YFSETQ come from the germline V gene. CDR3 size: 15 residues. CDR3: CASSLAAGVNTEAFF.